Following are 23 T cell receptor beta chains from one sample sequenced in a study of blood T cell repertoires in COVID-19 (TCRdb year 2020). The library came from the immunoSEQ multiplex PCR assay. TCRdb mirrors the immuneACCESS table, restricted to in-frame sequences. Some clones are absent from its copies; in checked studies, under half trace to an unresolved V gene, and the reason for the others is unknown. The sample has some 30,000 clones on record, more than 75% of them singletons. About 12% of the sample is in the top ten clones. Sample: peripheral blood. These receptors were obtained from a human donor in a cohort sampled during active COVID-19. The donor label of this sample is uncertain.

V is TRBV11-2 and J is TRBJ2-7; 8 bases match TRBD1. This CDR3 comprises 15 residues. Germline V gene sequence: CDR1 SGHAT, CDR2 FQNNGV. Trimming removed 5 bases from V and 5 bases from J; junction bases left unmatched: 11. This CDR3 is CASSLLGGQGNEQYF. CDR3 nucleotides: TGTGCCAGCAGCCTCCTCGGTGGACAGGGTAACGAGCAGTACTTC.

This clone showed up just once. This chain uses TRBV2 with TRBJ1-1; D not certain. CDR1 and CDR2 (germline): SNHLY, FYNNEI. This CDR3 has 14 residues. Trimming cost V 2 bases and J 8 bases, with 15 bases left between them. The CDR3 nucleotides read TGTGCCAGCAGTGAAAGTAGGCCGAGTAGCGAAGCTTTCTTT. Translation: CASSESRPSSEAFF.

The J gene is TRBJ2-2, the V gene TRBV10-1, with a weak D call TRBD1 (6 bases). The CDR3 sequence is 13 residues long. Germline CDR1 is WNHNN and CDR2 is SYGVQD (reference sequence). Trimming left V 2 bases short and J 6 bases short, with 7 bases between. For the CDR3, the DNA is TGCGCCAGCAGTGAGGAGGGGGCCGGGGAGCTGTTTTTT. Translating it yields CASSEEGAGELFF.

The V and J genes are TRBV29-1 and TRBJ2-5; 9 bases fit TRBD1. Germline V gene sequence: CDR1 SQVTM, CDR2 ANQGSEA. The CDR3 consists of 13 residues. After removal of 7 bases from V and 5 bases from J, the junction contained 8 bases not matched to a gene. CDR3 sequence: CSAVRQGGETQYF. CDR3 coding DNA: TGCAGCGCCGTTCGACAGGGGGGGGAGACCCAGTACTTC.

The chain is built from TRBV5-1 and TRBJ2-7, with 7 nucleotides matching TRBD1. Germline CDR1 SGHRS, CDR2 YFSETQ. The CDR3 is 14 amino acids. Losses at the gene ends were 4 bases for V and 1 base for J; bases not matched to a gene: 5. The CDR3 sequence: CASSRRDSSYEQYF. The CDR3 DNA sequence: TGCGCCAGCAGCCGTCGGGACAGTTCCTACGAGCAGTACTTC.

The chain employs TRBV30 and TRBJ1-4; no definite D call. Germline V gives CDR1 GTSNPN, CDR2 SVGIG (reference sequence). The CDR3 is made up of 14 amino acids. V dropped 0 bases and J dropped 7 bases, with 12 bases sitting between them. The CDR3 sequence is CAWSVPSRGEKLFF. CDR3 sequence (DNA): TGTGCCTGGAGTGTACCCAGTCGGGGTGAAAAACTGTTTTTT.

V is TRBV7-8 and J is TRBJ2-3; 8 positions match TRBD2. The germline CDR1 and CDR2 sequences are SGHVS and FQNEAQ. The CDR3 is 17 amino acids. V shed 4 bases, J shed 2 bases, and the junction held 11 bases outside the gene matches. The CDR3 here is CASSYPRSAGVTDTQYF. CDR3 bases: TGTGCCAGCAGCTATCCCCGATCAGCGGGAGTCACAGATACGCAGTATTTT.

CDR3 DNA sequence: TGTGCCATCAGTGACCCGAGGGCAGATACGCAGTATTTT. It codes for CAISDPRADTQYF. The gene calls are TRBV10-3 and TRBJ2-3, with D tentatively TRBD2 (5 bases). Germline CDR1 ENHRY, CDR2 SYGVKD. The V and J ends lost 3 bases and 4 bases respectively, with 8 bases between them. CDR3 length equals 13 residues.

The V call is TRBV24-1, the J call TRBJ1-2; TRBD1 aligns across 8 bases. This CDR3 region has 14 residues. V lost 5 bases and J lost 5; bases outside the gene matches: 6. Per germline, CDR1 KGHDR and CDR2 SFDVKD. This CDR3 reads CATSGTGLNYGYTF. The CDR3 DNA sequence: TGTGCCACCAGTGGGACAGGGCTAAATTATGGCTACACCTTC.

This clone was seen a handful of times. The rearrangement uses TRBV19 and TRBJ1-1; D perhaps matches TRBD1 (5 bases). With 3 bases removed from V and 0 bases from J, the gap between germline ends came to 8 bases. Germline V gene lookup returns CDR1 LNHDA and CDR2 SQIVND (reference sequence). There are 14 residues in the CDR3. CDR3 amino acids: CASSIDRLNTEAFF. The CDR3 DNA is TGTGCCAGTAGTATCGACAGATTGAACACTGAAGCTTTCTTT.

The chain recombines TRBV5-6 with TRBJ2-7, with TRBD2 matching 12 bases. J was trimmed by 5 bases and V by 7 bases; bases with no gene match: 10. Per germline, CDR1 SGHDT and CDR2 YYEEEE. This CDR3 region has 15 residues. This CDR3 reads CASFLAGGPGDEQYF. DNA of the CDR3: TGTGCCAGCTTCCTAGCGGGAGGGCCTGGGGACGAGCAGTACTTC.

The chain uses TRBV2 and TRBJ2-7; D is perhaps TRBD1 (6 bases). CDR3 length: 15 amino acids. Trimming pared 6 bases from V and 0 bases from J, leaving 15 bases between. CDR1 is SNHLY, CDR2 FYNNEI, per germline. The CDR3 DNA is TGTGCCAGCAGACAAGGACAGCATCCCTCCTACGAGCAGTACTTC. It codes for CASRQGQHPSYEQYF.

V and J are TRBV3-1 (or the pseudogene TRBV3-2) and TRBJ2-1; 8 bases map to TRBD2. J was trimmed by 8 bases and V by 4 bases; bases with no gene match: 13. The CDR3 is 16 residues long. Germline CDR1 LGHDT, CDR2 YNNKEL (reference sequence). CDR3 nucleotide sequence: TGTGCCAGCAGCCCCCGGGGGGGCCACATTTCGGATGAGCAGTTCTTC. It translates to CASSPRGGHISDEQFF.

This chain links TRBV4-2 with TRBJ2-3, with 11 bases aligning to TRBD2. V shed 2 bases, J shed 4 bases, and the junction held 14 bases outside the gene matches. Germline V lookup: CDR1 LGHNA, CDR2 YNFKEQ. The CDR3 is 19 amino acids. The CDR3 DNA sequence: TGTGCCAGCAGCCAAAGTCTAGCGGGGGGCCTCACCCCTCCAGATACGCAGTATTTT. It codes for CASSQSLAGGLTPPDTQYF.

This chain connects TRBV27 to TRBJ1-5; no definite D call. CDR3 length: 13 amino acids. Trimming took off 2 bases at V and 3 bases at J, with 5 bases between the two ends. Per the germline V gene, CDR1 is MNHEY and CDR2 is SMNVEV (reference sequence). CDR3 nucleotides: TGTGCCAGCAGTTTACAGTACAATCAGCCCCAGCATTTT. Residues: CASSLQYNQPQHF.

The count of this clone is one. The rearrangement joins TRBV6-4 to TRBJ2-1, with D tentatively TRBD2 (6 bases). V lost 4 bases to trimming and J lost 13 bases, with 20 bases between them. The CDR3 covers 14 residues. Germline V CDR1 and CDR2: MRHNA, SNTAGT. The CDR3 nucleotides are TGTGCCAGCAGTGGTCAAGGCGCGGAGGGCCCTCAGTTCTTC. This translates into CASSGQGAEGPQFF.

V gene TRBV28 combines with J gene TRBJ1-2; TRBD1 might be the D (5 bases). V gave up 5 bases and J gave up 8 bases, with 18 bases separating them. Germline V lookup: CDR1 MDHEN, CDR2 SYDVKM. The CDR3 runs 14 residues. The CDR3 spells CASSGGLSLSGYTF. The CDR3 DNA sequence: TGTGCCAGCAGTGGGGGACTGTCATTGAGCGGCTACACCTTC.

The chain combines TRBV11-3 with TRBJ2-5; D call uncertain. The CDR3 spans 14 residues. The germline gives CDR1 SGHNT, CDR2 YENEEA. With 1 base removed from V and 7 bases from J, the gap between germline ends came to 13 bases. The CDR3 sequence: CASSLAHSPGTQYF. Written as DNA, the CDR3 is TGTGCCAGCAGCTTAGCCCACTCCCCGGGGACCCAGTACTTC.

This clone was recorded once. The chain recombines TRBV2 with TRBJ2-3; 10 bases are a match to TRBD2. The germline gives CDR1 SNHLY, CDR2 FYNNEI. The V gene end was trimmed by 10 bases and the J gene end by 3 bases; junction bases not matched to a gene: 7. The CDR3 runs 14 residues. CDR3 sequence (DNA): TGTGCCACCTCGGGACTAGCGTCAACAGATACGCAGTATTTT. It codes for CATSGLASTDTQYF.

CDR3 sequence: CASSWRDEQYF. The CDR3 DNA reads TGTGCCAGCAGCTGGCGGGACGAGCAGTACTTC. V gene TRBV5-6 combines with J gene TRBJ2-7, with D possibly being TRBD2 (5 bases). V lost 3 bases and J lost 5, with 6 bases in between. The CDR3 is made up of 11 amino acids. CDR1 and CDR2 (germline): SGHDT, YYEEEE.

This chain connects TRBV10-3 to TRBJ2-5; TRBD1 aligns across 11 bases. The junction had 10 bases not matched to a gene; V was cut back by 11 bases and J by 5 bases. This CDR3 has 14 amino acids. From germline, CDR1 is ENHRY and CDR2 SYGVKD. In DNA, the CDR3 is TGTGCCGCCCAGGCGGACAGGGGGCCCGAGACCCAGTACTTC. It codes for CAAQADRGPETQYF.

CDR3 in DNA: TGTGCCAGTACCCTTACCGTAGGACTAGTGGGACCCTACGAGCAGTACTTC. Protein sequence: CASTLTVGLVGPYEQYF. This chain uses TRBV19 with TRBJ2-7; TRBD2 agrees at 7 bases. V dropped 7 bases and J dropped 2; count of bases not matched to a gene: 17. Germline values: CDR1 LNHDA, CDR2 SQIVND (reference sequence). The CDR3 length is 17 residues.

The chain links TRBV18 to TRBJ2-1; TRBD2 matches 8 bases. Germline values: CDR1 KGHSH, CDR2 LQKENI. Trimming at V came to 6 bases and at J to 5 bases, leaving 6 bases not matched to a gene. The CDR3 extends over 14 amino acids. In nucleotides, the CDR3 is TGTGCCAGCTCGGGGGGACTAGGGCACAATGAGCAGTTCTTC. Translating it yields CASSGGLGHNEQFF.